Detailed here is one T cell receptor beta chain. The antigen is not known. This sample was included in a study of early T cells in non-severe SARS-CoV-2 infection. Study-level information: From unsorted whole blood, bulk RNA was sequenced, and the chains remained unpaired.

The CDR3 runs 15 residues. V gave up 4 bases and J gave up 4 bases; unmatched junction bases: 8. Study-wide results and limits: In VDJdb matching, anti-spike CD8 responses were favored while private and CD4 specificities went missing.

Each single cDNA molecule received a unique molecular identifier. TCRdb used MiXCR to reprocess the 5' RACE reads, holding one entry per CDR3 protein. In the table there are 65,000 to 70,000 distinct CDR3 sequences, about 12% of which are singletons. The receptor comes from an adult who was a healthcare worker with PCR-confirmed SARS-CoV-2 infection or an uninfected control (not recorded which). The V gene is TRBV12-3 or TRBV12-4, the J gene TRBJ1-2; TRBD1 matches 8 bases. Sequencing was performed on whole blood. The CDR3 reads CASSSPRTGIYGYTF. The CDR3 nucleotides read TGTGCCAGCAGTTCCCCCCGGACAGGGATCTATGGCTACACCTTC.